Listed here are 22 T cell receptor beta chains from one sample, sequenced in a study of T cell responses to AZD1222 COVID-19 vaccine. Data came from immunoSEQ multiplex PCR; TCRdb stores just in-frame clones and leaves some out. The sample yields 200,000 or so clones, approximately 93% seen once. The specimen comprised peripheral blood, sampled 28 days after the second AZD1222 dose. Receptor source: an adult who received the AZD1222 COVID-19 vaccine.

The chain combines TRBV30 with TRBJ2-1; 9 nucleotides align to TRBD2. J lost 9 bases, V lost 5 bases, and 11 bases had no gene match. The CDR3 has 14 residues. CDR1 is GTSNPN and CDR2 is SVGIG in the germline V gene (reference sequence). Here the CDR3 reads CAWAIAGAAGEQFF. CDR3 coding DNA: TGTGCCTGGGCTATAGCGGGGGCGGCGGGTGAGCAGTTCTTC.

The V call is TRBV5-4, the J call TRBJ2-1; tentative D call: TRBD2 (7 bases). Trimming shortened V by 2 bases and J by 8 bases, and 14 bases separated the two germline ends. CDR3 size: 14 residues. CDR1 and CDR2 (germline): SGHNT, YYREEE (reference sequence). The CDR3 region is CASSFRGGDHEQFF. The CDR3 DNA reads as TGTGCCAGCAGCTTCCGAGGGGGGGACCATGAGCAGTTCTTC.

The chain combines TRBV7-6 with TRBJ1-4, with D unresolved. The CDR3 covers 14 residues. The germline gives CDR1 SGHVS, CDR2 FNYEAQ. V lost 5 bases and J lost 10, with 17 bases in between. CDR3 protein: CASSLGPREGKLFF. The CDR3 DNA follows: TGTGCCAGCAGCCTCGGACCTAGAGAGGGAAAACTGTTTTTT.

As for this clone: At one of its ends the junction is not consistent with the germline gene, which may arise from a read error. This chain uses TRBV27 with TRBJ1-1; D may be TRBD1 (5 bases). This CDR3 has 10 residues. Germline CDR1 reads MNHEY; CDR2 reads SMNVEV (reference sequence). In nucleotides, the CDR3 is TGTGCCAGCAGCACTTCGGGGCCTCTCTTT. Amino acids: CASSTSGPLF.

The gene calls are TRBV7-8 and TRBJ1-5, with TRBD1 matching over 7 bases. Germline values: CDR1 SGHVS, CDR2 FQNEAQ. The CDR3 is 17 residues long. V lost 0 bases, J lost 0 bases, and 5 bases stayed unmatched. The CDR3 DNA reads as TGTGCCAGCAGCTTAGCCGGACAGGCCCTTAGCAATCAGCCCCAGCATTTT. Its protein product is CASSLAGQALSNQPQHF.

The V call is TRBV7-8, the J call TRBJ1-3; unclear D gene. The CDR3 runs to 14 residues. Trimming took off 5 bases at V and 0 bases at J, with 8 bases between the two ends. CDR1 SGHVS and CDR2 FQNEAQ come from the germline V gene. CDR3 in amino acids: CASSLSSSGNTIYF. The DNA for the CDR3 is TGTGCCAGCAGCCTGTCCTCCTCTGGAAACACCATATATTTT.

The chain links TRBV5-1 to TRBJ1-6; D is unresolved. The germline gives CDR1 SGHRS, CDR2 YFSETQ. V was clipped by 0 bases and J by 13 bases, with 17 bases between them. The CDR3 runs 15 residues. The CDR3 DNA is TGCGCCAGCAGCTTGGGAACTCTGGAGGTGACTCCCCTCCACTTT. Protein sequence: CASSLGTLEVTPLHF.

This clone was observed a single time. The rearrangement uses TRBV4-1 and TRBJ2-5; 11 bases align to TRBD2. J lost 2 bases, V lost 4 bases, and 12 bases had no gene match. The CDR3 runs 18 residues. Germline V lookup: CDR1 MGHRA, CDR2 YSYEKL. CDR3 region: CASSRGALAGAEQETQYF. CDR3 coding DNA: TGCGCCAGCAGCCGGGGGGCACTAGCGGGGGCAGAACAAGAGACCCAGTACTTC.

This sequence joins TRBV12-3 or TRBV12-4 and TRBJ2-3; 8 nucleotides align to TRBD1. V shed 7 bases and J 7 bases; nucleotides not matched to a gene: 7. This CDR3 spans 13 amino acids. CDR3 sequence: CASNSGQGNTQYF. The CDR3 region has the DNA TGTGCCAGCAACTCCGGACAGGGCAATACGCAGTATTTT.

V is TRBV15 and J is TRBJ1-5; TRBD1 matches 8 bases. The CDR3 totals 15 residues. CDR1 is LNHNV, CDR2 YYDKDF, per germline (reference sequence). The J segment lost 6 bases and the V segment lost 5 bases, leaving 9 bases of the junction unmatched. DNA for the CDR3: TGTGCCACCAGCGGAGGACAGGGACAGTCTCAGCCCCAGCATTTT. This gives the protein CATSGGQGQSQPQHF. The full variable domain, completed using reference TRBV15 and TRBJ1-5, is DAMVIQNPRYQVTQFGKPVTLSCSQTLNHNVMYWYQQKSSQAPKLLFHYYDKDFNNEADTPDNFQSRRPNTSFCFLDIRSPGLGDTAMYLCATSGGQGQSQPQHFGDGTRLSIL.

This rearrangement joins TRBV12-3 or TRBV12-4 to TRBJ1-2, with 7 bases identical to TRBD1. After removal of 3 bases from V and 4 bases from J, the junction contained 2 bases not matched to a gene. The CDR3 covers 13 residues. The CDR3 region is CASSLTGLYGYTF. The DNA for the CDR3 is TGTGCCAGCAGTTTGACAGGGCTCTATGGCTACACCTTC.

A note on this clone: Other DNA variants within this sample encode the same CDR3. The chain recombines TRBV12-5 with TRBJ1-5; D not resolved. V lost 6 bases and J lost 4, with 10 bases in between. The CDR3 covers 13 residues. The germline V gene has CDR1 LGHNT and CDR2 FRNRAP. The CDR3 coding sequence is TGTGCTAGTGGGCGGACGGTTAATCAGCCCCAGCATTTT. It specifies CASGRTVNQPQHF.

The CDR3 sequence is CASAGTGVAGELFF. CDR3 sequence (DNA): TGTGCCTCCGCCGGGACAGGGGTGGCCGGGGAGCTGTTTTTT. This chain joins TRBV30 and TRBJ2-2; 10 bases align to TRBD1. This CDR3 contains 14 residues. Germline V lookup: CDR1 GTSNPN, CDR2 SVGIG (reference sequence). V was clipped by 7 bases and J by 6 bases; unmatched bases: 8.

This rearrangement joins TRBV5-1 to TRBJ1-5; D is unclear. Germline V gene lookup returns CDR1 SGHRS and CDR2 YFSETQ. The CDR3 loop spans 14 amino acids. V gave up 2 bases and J gave up 0 bases, with 6 bases separating them. The CDR3 coding sequence is TGCGCCAGCAGCTTAGGGTATAGCAATCAGCCCCAGCATTTT. Translation: CASSLGYSNQPQHF.

The chain couples TRBV5-5 to TRBJ1-5, with 7 positions matching TRBD1. CDR1 and CDR2 (germline): SGHKS, YYEKEE (reference sequence). The J segment lost 3 bases and the V segment lost 0 bases, leaving 6 bases of the junction unmatched. The CDR3 extends over 16 amino acids. The DNA of the CDR3 is TGTGCCAGCAGCTTGGGACAGGGTGTGTCCAATCAGCCCCAGCATTTT. Translating gives CASSLGQGVSNQPQHF. Based on the CDR3 plus reference TRBV5-5 and TRBJ1-5, the full variable domain is DAGVTQSPTHLIKTRGQQVTLRCSPISGHKSVSWYQQVLGQGPQFIFQYYEKEERGRGNFPDRFSARQFPNYSSELNVNALLLGDSALYLCASSLGQGVSNQPQHFGDGTRLSIL.

The genes are TRBV27 and TRBJ1-5, with 8 bases identical to TRBD1. Germline lookup yields CDR1 MNHEY and CDR2 SMNVEV (reference sequence). The CDR3 sequence is 13 residues long. V lost 7 bases and J lost 4; bases outside the gene matches: 3. CDR3 DNA sequence: TGTGCCAGCACTACAGGGGGTAATCAGCCCCAGCATTTT. It specifies CASTTGGNQPQHF.

In this sample, this clone turned up once. The gene calls are TRBV18 and TRBJ1-5, with TRBD1 as a possible D gene (5 bases). Trimming removed 6 bases at V and 5 bases at J, with 14 bases between. The CDR3 is 14 amino acids. Germline lookup yields CDR1 KGHSH and CDR2 LQKENI. The CDR3 reads CASSPDSRDQPQHF. The DNA of the CDR3 is TGTGCCAGCTCGCCCGACAGCAGGGATCAGCCCCAGCATTTT.

This rearrangement joins TRBV28 to TRBJ1-2; no clear D. CDR1 and CDR2 (germline): MDHEN, SYDVKM. The CDR3 is 10 amino acids. Trimming stripped 3 bases from V and 6 bases from J, with 2 bases between. The CDR3 nucleotides read TGTGCCAGCAGTTTTAATGGCTACACCTTC. The encoded protein is CASSFNGYTF.

This clone was seen just once. This chain joins TRBV6-5 and TRBJ2-1; TRBD1 might be the D (5 bases). The CDR3 totals 14 residues. V was trimmed by 7 bases and J by 4 bases, leaving 14 bases between them. CDR1 is MNHEY and CDR2 is SVGAGI in the germline V gene. Written as DNA, the CDR3 is TGTGCCAGCACAAGGGGCATAGATTACAATGAGCAGTTCTTC. This sequence encodes CASTRGIDYNEQFF.

The genes are TRBV3-1 (or the pseudogene TRBV3-2) and TRBJ2-5, with D perhaps matching TRBD2 (5 bases). The CDR3 totals 14 residues. The ends were cut back, 4 bases at V and 5 bases at J, with 14 bases in the middle. The V gene's germline CDR1 is LGHDT and CDR2 YNNKEL (reference sequence). The CDR3 sequence: CASSPSGVGETQYF. Written as DNA, the CDR3 is TGTGCCAGCAGCCCATCCGGGGTGGGCGAGACCCAGTACTTC.

To note about this clone: Other DNA variants within this sample encode the same CDR3. This sequence joins TRBV6-2 or TRBV6-3 and TRBJ1-1; D gene ambiguous. Trimming took off 2 bases at V and 4 bases at J, with 5 bases between the two ends. Germline assignment: CDR1 MNHEY and CDR2 SVGEGT. The CDR3 length is 12 residues. The CDR3 loop reads CASSYSSTEAFF. For the CDR3, the DNA is TGTGCCAGCAGTTACAGCAGCACTGAAGCTTTCTTT.

This chain connects TRBV4-1 to TRBJ2-3, with D hard to call. Germline assignment: CDR1 MGHRA and CDR2 YSYEKL. Trimming pared 0 bases from V and 1 base from J, leaving 5 bases between. CDR3 length equals 14 residues. CDR3 sequence: CASSQEGGTDTQYF. For the CDR3, the DNA is TGCGCCAGCAGCCAAGAAGGCGGCACAGATACGCAGTATTTT.